A selection of T cell receptor beta chains follows, all from one sample in a study of blood T cells in healthy people across ages. TCRdb called the 5' RACE reads again in MiXCR, with one record for every CDR3 protein. The data show under 1,000,000 distinct CDR3 sequences, with roughly 40% seen just once and 13% held by the top ten. The sample taken for sequencing was blood. These receptors originate from a young man in good health. Each CDR3 is given with its conserved first and last residue. D genes are given only for firm matches. The size of a clone is reported for some rows only, either as once, few or many, or as a class for expanded clones.

clone_size j_call v_call d_call cdr3_aa cdr3_nt
few TRBJ2-7 TRBV12-3/TRBV12-4 . CASRRTGYNEQYF TGTGCCAGCAGGCGAACAGGGTACAATGAGCAGTACTTC
many TRBJ2-3 TRBV20-1 . CSATQMGTDTQYF TGCAGTGCTACACAGATGGGTACAGATACGCAGTATTTT
few TRBJ2-1 TRBV7-9 . CASSFGVGGPDEQFF TGTGCCAGCAGCTTCGGTGTTGGAGGTCCCGATGAGCAGTTCTTC
few TRBJ2-5 TRBV14 . CASSQEYPMGETQYF TGTGCCAGCAGCCAAGAATACCCCATGGGAGAGACCCAGTACTTC
. TRBJ2-5 TRBV5-1 . CASSGSSVSRETQYF TGCGCCAGCAGCGGGTCTAGCGTTTCTCGAGAGACCCAGTACTTC
few TRBJ2-2 TRBV29-1 . CSVWTAYGELFF TGCAGCGTCTGGACAGCGTACGGGGAGCTGTTTTTT
. TRBJ1-2 TRBV7-2 . CASSLGPNRGYTF TGTGCCAGCAGCTTAGGACCTAATAGGGGCTACACCTTC
many TRBJ2-1 TRBV7-2 TRBD2 CASSLGWAGGEQFF TGTGCCAGCAGCTTAGGTTGGGCGGGAGGTGAGCAGTTCTTC
. TRBJ2-3 TRBV6-2/TRBV6-3 . CASSYSGGADTQYF TGTGCCAGCAGTTACTCTGGAGGGGCAGATACGCAGTATTTT
. TRBJ1-6 TRBV4-3 . CASSQDVSENSPLHF TGCGCCAGCAGCCAAGATGTGTCTGAGAATTCACCCCTCCACTTT
. TRBJ2-5 TRBV29-1 . CSVRLGNNRETQYF TGCAGCGTTCGGCTTGGGAACAATCGAGAGACCCAGTACTTC
many TRBJ2-3 TRBV10-3 . CAISAGDTQYF TGTGCCATCAGTGCCGGAGATACGCAGTATTTT
. TRBJ1-1 TRBV6-1 . CATKEGGGGTEAFF TGTGCCACCAAGGAAGGAGGGGGGGGCACTGAAGCTTTCTTT
. TRBJ2-1 TRBV7-2 TRBD2 CASSKGLALVEQFF TGTGCCAGCAGCAAGGGACTAGCGTTAGTTGAGCAGTTCTTC
. TRBJ2-7 TRBV5-5 . CASSFSRPPSYEQYF TGTGCCAGCAGCTTCAGCAGGCCACCTTCCTACGAGCAGTACTTC
. TRBJ2-1 TRBV12-3/TRBV12-4 TRBD2 CASSLWGGNEQFF TGTGCCAGCAGTTTATGGGGGGGCAATGAGCAGTTCTTC
few TRBJ1-4 TRBV25-1 . CASSESGIGKEKLFF TGTGCCAGCAGTGAATCGGGAATAGGAAAGGAAAAACTGTTTTTT
. TRBJ2-7 TRBV4-1 . CASSQESDREQYF TGCGCCAGCAGCCAAGAATCCGATCGCGAGCAGTACTTC
. TRBJ1-6 TRBV12-3/TRBV12-4 . CASSFPQTGSPLHF TGTGCCAGCAGTTTTCCCCAGACAGGCTCACCCCTCCACTTT
. TRBJ2-2 TRBV9 . CASSLKTGNTGELFF TGTGCCAGCAGCCTTAAGACAGGGAACACCGGGGAGCTGTTTTTT
many TRBJ2-3 TRBV4-3 TRBD2 CASSQRWLAGNTDTQYF TGCGCCAGCAGCCAACGTTGGCTAGCGGGGAACACAGATACGCAGTATTTT
. TRBJ2-5 TRBV6-6 . CASPQSGTQYF TGTGCCAGCCCCCAAAGCGGGACCCAGTACTTC
few TRBJ1-2 TRBV7-2 . CASSLQTVDYGYTF TGTGCCAGCAGCCTCCAGACAGTCGACTATGGCTACACCTTC
. TRBJ2-5 TRBV12-3/TRBV12-4 TRBD2 CASSQNPAGVRETQYF TGTGCCAGCAGCCAGAACCCAGCGGGGGTTCGAGAGACCCAGTACTTC
. TRBJ1-1 TRBV10-3 TRBD1 CAIGTGARAFF TGTGCCATCGGGACAGGTGCCAGAGCTTTCTTT
. TRBJ1-5 TRBV12-3/TRBV12-4 . CASSLYNRKSSNQPQHF TGTGCCAGCAGTTTATACAACAGGAAATCTAGCAATCAGCCCCAGCATTTT
. TRBJ1-1 TRBV5-1 . CASRQDGQPNTEAFF TGCGCCAGCCGACAAGATGGACAGCCGAACACTGAAGCTTTCTTT
few TRBJ2-2 TRBV7-8 . CAKTGHPGELFF TGTGCCAAGACGGGACACCCCGGGGAGCTGTTTTTT
. TRBJ1-2 TRBV4-2 TRBD1 CASSQQTGGYGYTF TGTGCCAGCAGCCAACAGACAGGGGGCTATGGCTACACCTTC
once TRBJ1-6 TRBV20-1 . CSAELGNAVGSPLHF TGCAGTGCCGAGTTAGGGAATGCGGTTGGGTCACCCCTCCACTTT
few TRBJ1-5 TRBV5-1 TRBD1 CASSLTGGINQPQHF TGCGCCAGCAGCTTGACAGGGGGGATCAATCAGCCCCAGCATTTT
few TRBJ2-7 TRBV27 . CASSWGPTGYYEQYF TGTGCCAGCAGTTGGGGACCTACGGGTTACTACGAGCAGTACTTC
. TRBJ2-3 TRBV14 . CASSPDSTTDTQYF TGTGCCAGCAGCCCGGACAGTACCACAGATACGCAGTATTTT
. TRBJ2-1 TRBV20-1 TRBD2 CSAWTSGGETQFF TGCAGTGCTTGGACTAGCGGGGGAGAGACCCAGTTCTTC
. TRBJ1-1 TRBV10-2 TRBD1 CASSEMGQVNTEAFF TGCGCCAGCAGTGAGATGGGACAGGTGAACACTGAAGCTTTCTTT
. TRBJ1-2 TRBV12-3/TRBV12-4 . CASSQVTDSYGYTF TGTGCCAGCAGCCAAGTAACAGATAGCTATGGCTACACCTTC
. TRBJ1-5 TRBV20-1 . CSASLGTNQPQHF TGCAGTGCTAGTTTAGGCACAAATCAGCCCCAGCATTTT
. TRBJ1-5 TRBV6-5 . CASSSQQGYASLSNQPQHF TGTGCCAGCAGTTCCCAGCAGGGCTACGCATCCCTTAGCAATCAGCCCCAGCATTTT
many TRBJ1-2 TRBV4-3 . CASSPVRDYGYTF TGCGCCAGCAGCCCAGTCAGGGACTATGGCTACACCTTC
few TRBJ2-1 TRBV24-1 . CATRTPGNEQFF TGTGCCACCCGGACTCCGGGCAATGAGCAGTTCTTC
. TRBJ1-1 TRBV7-2 . CASSTVAVNTEAFF TGTGCCAGCAGCACGGTCGCAGTTAACACTGAAGCTTTCTTT
many TRBJ2-6 TRBV29-1 . CSVELSRVGANVLTF TGCAGCGTTGAACTGTCACGGGTTGGGGCCAACGTCCTGACTTTC
many TRBJ1-6 TRBV28 . CASTWGDLWSYNSPLHF TGTGCCAGCACATGGGGGGATTTATGGTCCTATAATTCACCCCTCCACTTT
few TRBJ1-4 TRBV4-1 . CASRKSWGEDEKLFF TGCGCCAGCAGGAAGAGTTGGGGCGAGGATGAAAAACTGTTTTTT
. TRBJ2-1 TRBV4-3 . CASSQEVGPGSYNEQFF TGCGCCAGCAGCCAAGAAGTAGGGCCCGGGTCCTACAATGAGCAGTTCTTC
. TRBJ1-2 TRBV5-1 . CASSLDTGLDGYTF TGCGCCAGCAGCTTGGACACAGGGCTGGATGGCTACACCTTC
few TRBJ2-2 TRBV5-1 . CASSNGASNTGELFF TGCGCCAGCAGTAACGGTGCCTCGAACACCGGGGAGCTGTTTTTT
few TRBJ2-7 TRBV9 . CASSVGDSSYEQYF TGTGCCAGCAGCGTAGGGGATAGCAGCTACGAGCAGTACTTC
. TRBJ2-5 TRBV12-5 TRBD1 CASGFSGTEETQYF TGTGCTAGTGGTTTCTCGGGGACAGAAGAGACCCAGTACTTC
few TRBJ2-3 TRBV7-9 . CASLPGASTDTQYF TGTGCCAGCCTCCCGGGTGCTAGCACAGATACGCAGTATTTT
. TRBJ2-5 TRBV4-2 . CASSQEGRVETQYF TGTGCCAGCAGCCAAGAGGGCAGGGTAGAGACCCAGTACTTC
. TRBJ2-3 TRBV7-2 TRBD1 CASSLARAGGSADTQYF TGTGCCAGCAGCTTAGCTCGGGCAGGGGGCTCGGCAGATACGCAGTATTTT
. TRBJ2-3 TRBV7-7 . CATSDSIADTQYF TGTGCTACCTCGGACAGTATCGCAGATACGCAGTATTTT
. TRBJ1-2 TRBV6-6 TRBD1 CASSQTGFGYDYTF TGTGCCAGCAGCCAGACAGGGTTCGGGTATGACTACACCTTC
. TRBJ1-1 TRBV7-9 . CASSLDGWNTEAFF TGTGCCAGCAGCTTGGACGGGTGGAACACTGAAGCTTTCTTT